A selection of T cell receptor beta chains follows, all from one sample in a study of shared clonotypes between healthy human individuals. Produced via immunoSEQ multiplex PCR; TCRdb's table is partial and in-frame only. This sample has around 2.3 million clones, with nearly 97% found just once. The specimen was naive CD4+ T cells sorted from blood. These receptors were collected from a man between 18 and 29 years old in good health. Each CDR3 is given with its conserved first and last residue. The order of the fields is J gene, clone size, D gene, V gene, CDR3 protein, CDR3 DNA. The D gene is left open where the match is weak. Only part of the rows carry a size: once, few, many, or a class if the clone is expanded.

J gene: TRBJ1-1
clone size: .
D gene: .
V gene: TRBV27
CDR3 protein: CASSSSDVMNTEAFF
CDR3 DNA: TGTGCCAGCAGTTCCTCGGACGTCATGAACACTGAAGCTTTCTTT

J gene: TRBJ2-1
clone size: .
D gene: .
V gene: TRBV7-2
CDR3 protein: CASSPGTPKRRSYNEQFF
CDR3 DNA: TGTGCCAGCAGTCCCGGGACTCCCAAGAGGCGCTCCTACAATGAGCAGTTCTTC

J gene: TRBJ2-5
clone size: .
D gene: TRBD2
V gene: TRBV7-9
CDR3 protein: CASSLSVREVHQYF
CDR3 DNA: TGTGCCAGCAGCTTGTCGGTGCGGGAGGTCCACCAGTACTTC

J gene: TRBJ1-6
clone size: .
D gene: .
V gene: TRBV12-5
CDR3 protein: CASGLVVSGEGNSPLHF
CDR3 DNA: TGTGCTAGTGGTTTGGTAGTCTCAGGGGAAGGGAATTCACCCCTCCACTTT

J gene: TRBJ1-2
clone size: once
D gene: TRBD1
V gene: TRBV19
CDR3 protein: CASSPRTGDYGYTF
CDR3 DNA: TGTGCCAGTAGTCCCCGGACAGGGGACTATGGCTACACCTTC

J gene: TRBJ2-5
clone size: .
D gene: TRBD2
V gene: TRBV30
CDR3 protein: CAWRDHSGLGTQYF
CDR3 DNA: TGTGCCTGGAGAGATCATAGCGGGCTTGGGACCCAGTACTTC

J gene: TRBJ1-2
clone size: .
D gene: .
V gene: TRBV5-4
CDR3 protein: CASSSEPGHKYGYTF
CDR3 DNA: TGTGCCAGCAGTTCTGAGCCGGGACACAAGTATGGCTACACCTTC

J gene: TRBJ2-2
clone size: .
D gene: .
V gene: TRBV11-1
CDR3 protein: CASSLDRAGELFF
CDR3 DNA: TGTGCCAGCAGCTTGGACCGTGCCGGGGAGCTGTTTTTT

J gene: TRBJ2-3
clone size: .
D gene: .
V gene: TRBV5-4
CDR3 protein: CASSLTGAGTDTQYF
CDR3 DNA: TGTGCCAGCAGCTTGACGGGGGCGGGGACAGATACGCAGTATTTT

J gene: TRBJ2-7
clone size: few
D gene: .
V gene: TRBV6-6
CDR3 protein: CASTPPGPPYEQYF
CDR3 DNA: TGTGCCAGCACCCCCCCCGGACCCCCATACGAGCAGTACTTC

J gene: TRBJ1-2
clone size: .
D gene: .
V gene: TRBV7-3
CDR3 protein: CASSLTGGNYGYTF
CDR3 DNA: TGTGCCAGCAGCCTAACCGGGGGCAACTATGGCTACACCTTC

J gene: TRBJ1-5
clone size: .
D gene: .
V gene: TRBV27
CDR3 protein: CASSLEGGWQPQHF
CDR3 DNA: TGTGCCAGCAGTTTGGAGGGAGGTTGGCAGCCCCAGCATTTT

J gene: TRBJ2-2
clone size: .
D gene: .
V gene: TRBV5-1
CDR3 protein: CASSLYQGMLGELFF
CDR3 DNA: TGCGCCAGCAGCTTGTACCAGGGGATGCTAGGGGAGCTGTTTTTT

J gene: TRBJ2-4
clone size: once
D gene: .
V gene: TRBV19
CDR3 protein: CASSIGGGMVKNIQYF
CDR3 DNA: TGTGCCAGTAGTATTGGGGGTGGAATGGTCAAAAACATTCAGTACTTC

J gene: TRBJ2-5
clone size: .
D gene: TRBD1
V gene: TRBV5-1
CDR3 protein: CASSLAETGSVTQYF
CDR3 DNA: TGCGCCAGCAGCTTGGCCGAGACAGGGTCAGTGACCCAGTACTTC

J gene: TRBJ2-7
clone size: .
D gene: .
V gene: TRBV7-8
CDR3 protein: CASRRENSYEQYF
CDR3 DNA: TGTGCCAGCAGGAGGGAGAACTCCTACGAGCAGTACTTC

J gene: TRBJ2-2
clone size: .
D gene: .
V gene: TRBV7-9
CDR3 protein: CASTMGGGELFF
CDR3 DNA: TGTGCCAGCACTATGGGTGGCGGGGAGCTGTTTTTT

J gene: TRBJ2-1
clone size: .
D gene: TRBD1
V gene: TRBV2
CDR3 protein: CASSRAAGGDRYNEQFF
CDR3 DNA: TGTGCCAGCAGCCGTGCGGCAGGGGGCGATAGGTACAATGAGCAGTTCTTC

J gene: TRBJ2-1
clone size: .
D gene: TRBD1
V gene: TRBV18
CDR3 protein: CASSSDRELQFF
CDR3 DNA: TGTGCCAGCTCGTCGGACAGGGAACTTCAGTTCTTC

J gene: TRBJ2-2
clone size: .
D gene: .
V gene: TRBV6-5
CDR3 protein: CASSYGGPNTGELFF
CDR3 DNA: TGTGCCAGCAGTTACGGGGGTCCGAACACCGGGGAGCTGTTTTTT

J gene: TRBJ2-3
clone size: .
D gene: TRBD2
V gene: TRBV4-1
CDR3 protein: CASSQVFGGAGTDTQYF
CDR3 DNA: TGCGCCAGCAGCCAAGTATTCGGGGGGGCCGGTACAGATACGCAGTATTTT

J gene: TRBJ2-7
clone size: .
D gene: .
V gene: TRBV18
CDR3 protein: CASSPRDQGYEQYF
CDR3 DNA: TGTGCCAGCTCACCACGGGACCAAGGCTACGAGCAGTACTTC

J gene: TRBJ1-5
clone size: .
D gene: .
V gene: TRBV28
CDR3 protein: CASSIVRGNQPQHF
CDR3 DNA: TGTGCCAGCAGCATTGTCAGGGGTAATCAGCCCCAGCATTTT

J gene: TRBJ2-5
clone size: .
D gene: TRBD1
V gene: TRBV7-2
CDR3 protein: CASSQPGQYETQYF
CDR3 DNA: TGTGCCAGCAGTCAACCGGGACAGTACGAGACCCAGTACTTC

J gene: TRBJ1-1
clone size: .
D gene: TRBD1
V gene: TRBV2
CDR3 protein: CASFRRTGGSNTEAFF
CDR3 DNA: TGTGCCAGCTTTCGGAGGACAGGGGGCAGCAACACTGAAGCTTTCTTT

J gene: TRBJ1-4
clone size: .
D gene: .
V gene: TRBV2
CDR3 protein: CASSEGQGGEKLFF
CDR3 DNA: TGTGCCAGCAGTGAAGGTCAGGGAGGCGAAAAACTGTTTTTT

J gene: TRBJ2-5
clone size: .
D gene: .
V gene: TRBV6-5
CDR3 protein: CASRLGSEPATQYF
CDR3 DNA: TGTGCCAGCAGGTTGGGGTCGGAACCCGCGACCCAGTACTTC

J gene: TRBJ1-5
clone size: .
D gene: .
V gene: TRBV5-6
CDR3 protein: CASSGQKNNQPQHF
CDR3 DNA: TGTGCCAGCAGTGGGCAGAAGAACAATCAGCCCCAGCATTTT

J gene: TRBJ2-5
clone size: .
D gene: .
V gene: TRBV30
CDR3 protein: CAWSLDSQETQYF
CDR3 DNA: TGTGCCTGGAGTTTAGACAGCCAAGAGACCCAGTACTTC

J gene: TRBJ2-1
clone size: .
D gene: TRBD2
V gene: TRBV7-2
CDR3 protein: CASSFGLAAYNEQFF
CDR3 DNA: TGTGCCAGCAGCTTCGGACTAGCGGCATACAATGAGCAGTTCTTC

J gene: TRBJ1-2
clone size: .
D gene: TRBD1
V gene: TRBV7-2
CDR3 protein: CASSSGQGAFYGYTF
CDR3 DNA: TGTGCCAGCAGCTCGGGACAGGGGGCTTTCTATGGCTACACCTTC

J gene: TRBJ2-5
clone size: .
D gene: .
V gene: TRBV4-2
CDR3 protein: CASSQDWGGRETQYF
CDR3 DNA: TGTGCCAGCAGCCAAGATTGGGGGGGGCGGGAGACCCAGTACTTC

J gene: TRBJ2-7
clone size: .
D gene: .
V gene: TRBV7-2
CDR3 protein: CASSSEEDRYYEQYF
CDR3 DNA: TGTGCCAGCAGCTCCGAAGAAGACAGGTACTACGAGCAGTACTTC

J gene: TRBJ1-2
clone size: once
D gene: TRBD1
V gene: TRBV5-1
CDR3 protein: CASRPTGQGNYGYTF
CDR3 DNA: TGCGCCAGCAGACCTACGGGACAGGGGAACTATGGCTACACCTTC

J gene: TRBJ2-1
clone size: .
D gene: .
V gene: TRBV7-2
CDR3 protein: CASSTSVSGNNEQFF
CDR3 DNA: TGTGCCAGCAGCACCAGCGTGTCGGGGAACAATGAGCAGTTCTTC

J gene: TRBJ2-7
clone size: once
D gene: TRBD1
V gene: TRBV29-1
CDR3 protein: CSVEGTGDGYEQYF
CDR3 DNA: TGCAGCGTTGAGGGGACAGGAGATGGCTACGAGCAGTACTTC

J gene: TRBJ2-3
clone size: once
D gene: .
V gene: TRBV6-1
CDR3 protein: CASSETGTGMTQYF
CDR3 DNA: TGTGCCAGCAGTGAAACGGGCACAGGGATGACGCAGTATTTT

J gene: TRBJ1-2
clone size: .
D gene: TRBD1
V gene: TRBV5-1
CDR3 protein: CASSQGTGGSYGYTF
CDR3 DNA: TGCGCCAGCAGCCAAGGGACAGGGGGCAGCTATGGCTACACCTTC

J gene: TRBJ1-5
clone size: .
D gene: .
V gene: TRBV7-2
CDR3 protein: CASSLIWVDQPQHF
CDR3 DNA: TGTGCCAGCAGCTTAATCTGGGTTGATCAGCCCCAGCATTTT